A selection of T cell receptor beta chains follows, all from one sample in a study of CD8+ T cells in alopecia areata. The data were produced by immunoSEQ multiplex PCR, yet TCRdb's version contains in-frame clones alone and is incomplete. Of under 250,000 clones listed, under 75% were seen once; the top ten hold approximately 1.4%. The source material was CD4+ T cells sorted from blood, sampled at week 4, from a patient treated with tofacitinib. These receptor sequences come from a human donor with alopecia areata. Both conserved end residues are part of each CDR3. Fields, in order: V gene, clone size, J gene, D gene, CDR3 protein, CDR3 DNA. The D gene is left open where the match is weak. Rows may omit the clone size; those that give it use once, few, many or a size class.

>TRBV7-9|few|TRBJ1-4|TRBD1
CASSFGQDPIVELFF
TGTGCCAGCAGCTTCGGACAGGACCCAATTGTGGAACTGTTTTTT
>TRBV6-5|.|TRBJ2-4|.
CASRGGTKNIQYF
TGTGCCAGCAGGGGTGGAACCAAAAACATTCAGTACTTC
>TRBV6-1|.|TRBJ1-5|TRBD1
CASSRTGGQQPQHF
TGTGCCAGCAGTAGGACAGGGGGCCAGCAGCCCCAGCATTTT
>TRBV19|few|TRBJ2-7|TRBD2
CASPGGGTYEQYF
TGTGCCAGTCCAGGCGGGGGAACCTACGAGCAGTACTTC
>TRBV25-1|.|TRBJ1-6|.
CASRAAINSPLHF
TGTGCCTCTAGGGCCGCGATTAATTCACCCCTCCACTTT
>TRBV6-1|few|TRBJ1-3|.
CASSEEGRGNTIYF
TGTGCCAGCAGTGAGGAGGGTAGAGGAAACACCATATATTTT
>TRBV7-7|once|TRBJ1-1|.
CASSEGSSTEAFF
TGTGCCAGCAGCGAAGGCAGCAGCACTGAAGCTTTCTTT
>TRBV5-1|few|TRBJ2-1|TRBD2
CASSLSVASGPNEQFF
TGCGCCAGCAGCTTGTCCGTGGCTAGCGGCCCCAATGAGCAGTTCTTC
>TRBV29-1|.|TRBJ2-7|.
CSVAVGYEQYF
TGCAGCGTTGCAGTTGGGTACGAGCAGTACTTC
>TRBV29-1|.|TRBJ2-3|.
CSVDRARVGDTQYF
TGCAGCGTTGATCGGGCCAGGGTAGGAGATACGCAGTATTTT
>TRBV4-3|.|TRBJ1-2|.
CASSQTGHYGYTF
TGCGCCAGCAGCCAGACAGGCCACTATGGCTACACCTTC
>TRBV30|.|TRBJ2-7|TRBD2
CAWSPAGGSYEQYF
TGTGCCTGGAGTCCCGCGGGAGGGTCCTACGAGCAGTACTTC
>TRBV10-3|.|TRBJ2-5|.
CAISQLQETQYF
TGTGCCATCAGCCAGCTTCAAGAGACCCAGTACTTC
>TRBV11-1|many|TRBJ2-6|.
CASSRGTSEVANVLTF
TGTGCCAGCAGCCGCGGGACCTCCGAGGTGGCCAACGTCCTGACTTTC
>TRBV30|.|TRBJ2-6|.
CAWSPSLWGSGANVLTF
TGTGCCTGGAGTCCCTCCCTCTGGGGGTCTGGGGCCAACGTCCTGACTTTC
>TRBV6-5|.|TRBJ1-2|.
CASSYTGTSYGYTF
TGTGCCAGCAGTTACACCGGGACGAGCTATGGCTACACCTTC
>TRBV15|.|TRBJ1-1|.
CATSRVRGRVGTEAFF
TGTGCCACCAGCAGAGTTCGTGGGAGGGTTGGCACTGAAGCTTTCTTT
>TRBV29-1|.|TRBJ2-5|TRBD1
CSVDRVQGGTQYF
TGCAGCGTCGACAGGGTCCAAGGGGGGACCCAGTACTTC
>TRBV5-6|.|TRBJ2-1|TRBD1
CASSPRDRIYNEQFF
TGTGCCAGCAGCCCCCGGGACAGGATATACAATGAGCAGTTCTTC
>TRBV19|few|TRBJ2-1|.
CASSIAGVLDEQFF
TGTGCCAGTAGTATAGCAGGGGTTTTGGATGAGCAGTTCTTC
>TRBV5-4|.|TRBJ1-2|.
CASSLSEAGYTF
TGTGCCAGCAGCTTGTCCGAGGCTGGCTACACCTTC
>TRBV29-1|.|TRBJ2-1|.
CSVKQQGLRGRNEQFF
TGCAGCGTTAAACAGCAGGGATTACGAGGAAGGAATGAGCAGTTCTTC
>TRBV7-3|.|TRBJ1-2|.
CASSPNRGEAGYTF
TGTGCCAGCAGCCCTAATCGAGGGGAGGCCGGCTACACCTTC
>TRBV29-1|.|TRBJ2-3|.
CSVLLAGDTQYF
TGCAGCGTTCTTCTAGCTGGAGATACGCAGTATTTT
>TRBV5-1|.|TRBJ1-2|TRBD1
CASSLQGDGYTF
TGCGCCAGCAGCTTACAGGGGGACGGCTACACCTTC
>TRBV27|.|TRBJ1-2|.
CASSFAASYGYTF
TGTGCCAGCAGTTTTGCTGCTAGCTATGGCTACACCTTC
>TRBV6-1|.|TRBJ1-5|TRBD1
CASREDRAKQPQHF
TGTGCCAGCAGGGAGGACAGGGCCAAGCAGCCCCAGCATTTT